A selection of T cell receptor beta chains follows, all from one sample in a study of cytomegalovirus exposure and HLA in healthy donors. Method: immunoSEQ multiplex PCR; TCRdb's copy keeps in-frame clones and lacks some. The sample consists of 95,000 to 150,000 clones, roughly 80% of them appearing once. The sample was PBMCs. Receptors were obtained from a man aged 25-45 years in good health and CMV-seronegative. CDR3s include the opening cysteine and the closing phenylalanine or tryptophan. Fields, in order: D gene, J gene, clone size, V gene, CDR3 protein, CDR3 DNA. The D gene is left open where the match is weak. A row's size may be missing; if present it is once, few, many or a size class.

. | TRBJ1-5 | few | TRBV19 | CASSIVPGDQPQHF | TGTGCCAGTAGTATAGTACCAGGTGATCAGCCCCAGCATTTT
. | TRBJ1-1 | . | TRBV28 | CASRIYREYTEAFF | TGTGCCAGCAGGATATATCGGGAGTACACTGAAGCTTTCTTT
TRBD1 | TRBJ2-7 | . | TRBV6-5 | CASSYGTGIHEQYF | TGTGCCAGCAGTTACGGGACAGGGATCCACGAGCAGTACTTC
. | TRBJ1-1 | . | TRBV7-9 | CASSFGQMNTEAFF | TGTGCCAGCAGCTTTGGGCAGATGAACACTGAAGCTTTCTTT
TRBD1 | TRBJ2-1 | . | TRBV4-1 | CASSPPQAGTGKANEQFF | TGCGCCAGCAGCCCCCCTCAAGCCGGGACAGGGAAAGCAAATGAGCAGTTCTTC
. | TRBJ2-3 | few | TRBV5-5 | CASRTHRTDTQYF | TGTGCCAGCCGAACTCACCGCACAGATACGCAGTATTTT
. | TRBJ1-5 | . | TRBV4-3 | CASSQDWQMNQPQHF | TGCGCCAGCAGCCAAGATTGGCAGATGAATCAGCCCCAGCATTTT
TRBD1 | TRBJ1-4 | . | TRBV29-1 | CSVGDRGKLFF | TGCAGCGTTGGGGACAGGGGGAAACTGTTTTTT
TRBD2 | TRBJ2-4 | . | TRBV19 | CASSPGTSGRAGPKNIQYF | TGTGCCAGTAGTCCCGGGACTAGCGGGAGGGCCGGGCCCAAAAACATTCAGTACTTC
TRBD1 | TRBJ1-1 | . | TRBV10-3 | CAISENRGRNTEAFF | TGTGCCATCAGTGAAAACAGGGGCCGGAACACTGAAGCTTTCTTT
. | TRBJ1-5 | . | TRBV28 | CASSSTRSGPQHF | TGTGCCAGCAGTTCAACTCGATCCGGGCCCCAGCATTTT
. | TRBJ1-2 | . | TRBV18 | CASSPARGGYTF | TGTGCCAGCTCACCAGCCCGAGGGGGCTACACCTTC
. | TRBJ2-1 | . | TRBV4-3 | CASSQDGTLRYNEQFF | TGCGCCAGCAGCCAAGATGGGACTCTCCGATACAATGAGCAGTTCTTC
TRBD1 | TRBJ1-5 | . | TRBV4-3 | CASSQDRGRQGYQPQHF | TGCGCCAGCAGCCAAGATCGAGGCAGACAGGGGTATCAGCCCCAGCATTTT
TRBD2 | TRBJ2-3 | . | TRBV19 | CASSMGGTDTQYF | TGTGCCAGTAGTATGGGGGGGACAGATACGCAGTATTTT
. | TRBJ1-1 | . | TRBV28 | CASISFEAFF | TGTGCCAGCATTAGTTTTGAAGCTTTCTTT
. | TRBJ1-1 | . | TRBV27 | CASSLSPGSNTEAFF | TGTGCCAGCAGTTTAAGCCCAGGCTCGAACACTGAAGCTTTCTTT
. | TRBJ2-5 | . | TRBV9 | CASRSDYGETQYF | TGTGCCAGCAGGAGCGATTATGGGGAGACCCAGTACTTC
TRBD1 | TRBJ1-5 | . | TRBV5-1 | CASSRWQGDQPQHF | TGCGCCAGCAGCCGATGGCAGGGGGATCAGCCCCAGCATTTT
. | TRBJ2-2 | . | TRBV13 | CASSLPAGQPGELFF | TGTGCCAGCAGCTTACCGGCCGGACAGCCCGGGGAGCTGTTTTTT
. | TRBJ2-7 | . | TRBV30 | CACLIGQYF | TGTGCCTGCCTAATCGGGCAGTACTTC
. | TRBJ1-3 | . | TRBV9 | CASSVQGSSGNTIYF | TGTGCCAGCAGCGTACAGGGGAGCTCTGGAAACACCATATATTTT
. | TRBJ2-1 | . | TRBV9 | CASSPPTPSSYNEQFF | TGTGCCAGCAGCCCCCCGACTCCTAGCTCCTACAATGAGCAGTTCTTC
. | TRBJ2-7 | . | TRBV6-1 | CASSGGEDKGSTYEQYF | TGTGCCAGCAGTGGGGGAGAAGACAAGGGTAGTACCTACGAGCAGTACTTC